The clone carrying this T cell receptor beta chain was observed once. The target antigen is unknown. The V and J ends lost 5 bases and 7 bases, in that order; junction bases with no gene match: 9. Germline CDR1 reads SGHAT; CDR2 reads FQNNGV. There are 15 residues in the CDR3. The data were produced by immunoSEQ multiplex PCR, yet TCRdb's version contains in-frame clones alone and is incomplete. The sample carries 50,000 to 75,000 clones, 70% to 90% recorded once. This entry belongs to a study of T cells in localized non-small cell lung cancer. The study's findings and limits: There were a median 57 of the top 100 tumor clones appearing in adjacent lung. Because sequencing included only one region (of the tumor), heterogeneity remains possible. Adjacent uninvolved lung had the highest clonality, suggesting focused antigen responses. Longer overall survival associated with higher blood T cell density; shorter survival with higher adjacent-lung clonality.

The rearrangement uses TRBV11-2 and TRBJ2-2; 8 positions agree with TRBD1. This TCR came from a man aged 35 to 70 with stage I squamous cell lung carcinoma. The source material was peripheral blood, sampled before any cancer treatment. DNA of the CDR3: TGTGCCAGCAGCCCCCGCAGGGGGCAAATCGGGGAGCTGTTTTTT. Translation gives CASSPRRGQIGELFF.